This T cell receptor (beta chain) is drawn from a study of long-term antiretroviral therapy in people with HIV. Study-wide points: Diversity remained lower than transplant donor controls, even though it increased after ART.

In germline, CDR1 is MNHEY, CDR2 SMNVEV (reference sequence). The CDR3 runs to 17 residues. J was trimmed by 7 bases and V by 5 bases; bases with no gene match: 17. The assay used was immunoSEQ (version v3.0), run at survey level. Assay used: immunoSEQ multiplex PCR; TCRdb lists only in-frame clones, some missing. Of over 25,000 clones listed, around nine tenths are singletons. Of note for this clone: The antigen remains undetermined.

This rearrangement joins TRBV27 to TRBJ2-1, with 7 bases that match TRBD1. The sequence derives from a man aged 18 to 29 with HIV. The sequencing used unsorted PBMCs, collected 1.1 years after starting antiretroviral therapy. CDR3 in amino acids: CASSNLPGTEGKNEQFF. The CDR3 DNA reads TGTGCCAGCAGTAACCTTCCCGGGACAGAGGGTAAAAATGAGCAGTTCTTC.